Listed here is a single TCR beta chain. A diagnosis was made from clinical symptoms together with serum thyroxine, TRAb, thyroid ultrasound and orbital computed tomography. This sample is part of a study of Graves' ophthalmopathy and Graves' hyperthyroidism. Trimming stripped 5 bases from V and 1 base from J, with 15 bases between. This CDR3 comprises 15 residues. Per germline, CDR1 SEHNR and CDR2 FQNEAQ (reference sequence). The authors amplified TCR beta CDR3 regions from RNA transcripts. First-round RT-PCR with HTBI primers preceded a second-round multiplex PCR. MiXCR, applied by TCRdb to the multiplex PCR reads, yields one record per CDR3 protein. Of 40,000 to 50,000 distinct CDR3 sequences in the sample, around half were seen once.

Sequencing used peripheral blood. V and J are TRBV7-9 and TRBJ2-7, with D unclear. The TCR sequence derives from an adult man with Graves' ophthalmopathy. For the CDR3, the DNA is TGTGCCAGCAGCCCTCCTGGCAGTCTGTCCTACGAGCAGTACTTC. Translating it yields CASSPPGSLSYEQYF.